One T cell receptor (beta chain) is described in this entry. Its cognate antigen has yet to be identified. No base quality values were provided; no much bigger clone lies one nucleotide off. This entry belongs to a study of patients and donors after allogeneic stem cell transplantation (dated by TCRdb to about 2020). Libraries were constructed by RT-PCR. Sequencing was carried out with a NextSeq 550. TCRdb took the public reads, trimmed them with fastp at Q25, ran MiXCR for clone calling and kept in-frame beta chains. Each entry merges the rows of one CDR3 protein and shows their most common DNA and genes. For this sample the table gives about 150,000 distinct CDR3 sequences, of which approximately 40% were detected only once. 40% to 55% of the sample lies in the top ten. V loses 3 bases, J loses 2 bases, and the germline ends lie 13 bases apart. The germline V gene (reference sequence) specifies DFQATT as CDR1 and SNEGSKA as CDR2. The CDR3 starts with the cysteine, ends with the phenylalanine, and has 14 residues. The CDR3 DNA has 42 bases and is translated from base 1.

The receptor's source is a human donor who was either an allogeneic HSCT recipient or a stem cell or donor lymphocyte infusion donor (not recorded which). It is not recorded whose cells these are; they may come from a transplant donor. Sequencing used blood, either unsorted or a sorted T cell fraction (not recorded which). The chain is assembled from TRBV20-1 and TRBJ1-2; TRBD1 is a weak D gene call, 5 bases matching. CDR3 loop: CSASWSGTNYGYTF. The DNA sequence is TGCAGTGCTAGTTGGTCGGGGACCAACTATGGCTACACCTTC.